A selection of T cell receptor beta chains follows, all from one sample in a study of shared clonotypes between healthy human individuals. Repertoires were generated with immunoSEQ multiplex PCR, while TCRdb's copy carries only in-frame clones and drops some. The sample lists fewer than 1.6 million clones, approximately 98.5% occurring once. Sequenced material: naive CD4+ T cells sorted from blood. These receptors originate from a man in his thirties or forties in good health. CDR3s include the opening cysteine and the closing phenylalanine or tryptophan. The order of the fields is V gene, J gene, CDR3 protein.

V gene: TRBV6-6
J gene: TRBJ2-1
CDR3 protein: CASSYSIGRNYNEQFF

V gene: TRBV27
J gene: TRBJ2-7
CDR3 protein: CASSTPRGGGYEQYF

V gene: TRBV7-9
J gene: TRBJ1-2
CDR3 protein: CASSLVSRDGYTF

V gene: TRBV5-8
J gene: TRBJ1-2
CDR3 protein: CASSRGGGYGYTF

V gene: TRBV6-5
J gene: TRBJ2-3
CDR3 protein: CASSQGLAGADTQYF

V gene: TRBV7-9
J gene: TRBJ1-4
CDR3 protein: CASSSTGVGEKLFF

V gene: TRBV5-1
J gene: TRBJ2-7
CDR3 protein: CASSLGGGGEQYF

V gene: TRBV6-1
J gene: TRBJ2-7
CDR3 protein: CASSDYGQGSYEQYF

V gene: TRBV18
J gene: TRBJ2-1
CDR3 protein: CASSPRKQINNEQFF

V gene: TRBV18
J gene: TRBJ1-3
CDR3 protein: CASSPLRGVGSGNTIYF

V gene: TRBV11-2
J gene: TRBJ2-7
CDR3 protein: CASSRYYEQYF

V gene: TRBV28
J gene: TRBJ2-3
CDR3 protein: CASTFGDTSTDTQYF

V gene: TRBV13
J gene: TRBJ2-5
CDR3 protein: CASSFLGGSAETQYF

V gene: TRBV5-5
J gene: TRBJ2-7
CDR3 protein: CASSLVGGRGYEQYF

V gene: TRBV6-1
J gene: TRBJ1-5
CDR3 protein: CASRDRGRFPPQHF

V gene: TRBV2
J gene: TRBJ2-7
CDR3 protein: CASLDRGGEQYF

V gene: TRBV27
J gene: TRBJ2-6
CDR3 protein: CASKKPSGANVLTF

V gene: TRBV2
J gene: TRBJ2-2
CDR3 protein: CASQLTRGLPGELFF

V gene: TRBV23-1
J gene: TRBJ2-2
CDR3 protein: CASSPFPTIPGFAGELFF

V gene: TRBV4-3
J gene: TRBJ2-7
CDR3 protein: CASSQDPLGPGGVYEQYF

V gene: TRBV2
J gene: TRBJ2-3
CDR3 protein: CASIKDRVSTDTQYF

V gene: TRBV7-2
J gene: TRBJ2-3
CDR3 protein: CASSRGSDTQYF

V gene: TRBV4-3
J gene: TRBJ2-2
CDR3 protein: CASSQDAGGYGELFF

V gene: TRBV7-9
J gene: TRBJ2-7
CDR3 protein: CASSLAGGEQYF

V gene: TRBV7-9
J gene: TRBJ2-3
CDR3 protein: CASSSPLAAYASSTDTQYF

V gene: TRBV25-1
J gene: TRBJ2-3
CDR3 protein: CASSTADTQYF

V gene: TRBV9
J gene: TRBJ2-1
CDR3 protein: CASSVGREVGNEQFF

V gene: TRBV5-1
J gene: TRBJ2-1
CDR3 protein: CASSKTSANQFF

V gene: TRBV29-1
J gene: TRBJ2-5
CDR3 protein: CSVEEGQGLQETQYF

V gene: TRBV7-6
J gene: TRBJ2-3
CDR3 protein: CASSRKRTSGRGYSDTQYF

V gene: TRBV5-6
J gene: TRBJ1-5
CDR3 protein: CASSHKTGGGNQPQHF

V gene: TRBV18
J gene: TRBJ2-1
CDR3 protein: CASSPLGQTSSYNEQFF

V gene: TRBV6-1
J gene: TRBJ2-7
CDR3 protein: CASTSAETYEQYF

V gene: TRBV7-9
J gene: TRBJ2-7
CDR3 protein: CASSLLQTRGEQYF

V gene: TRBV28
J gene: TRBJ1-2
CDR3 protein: CASSPYLTQLNYGYTF

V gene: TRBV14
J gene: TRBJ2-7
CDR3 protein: CASSKSRVHEQYF

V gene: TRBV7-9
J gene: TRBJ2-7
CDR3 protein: CASSPLLNGKQYF

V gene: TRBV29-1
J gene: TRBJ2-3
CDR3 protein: CSLRVTDTQYF

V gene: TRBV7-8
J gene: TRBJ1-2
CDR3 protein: CASSFPGGYGYTF

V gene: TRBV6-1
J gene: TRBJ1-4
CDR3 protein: CASSDSPGEKLFF

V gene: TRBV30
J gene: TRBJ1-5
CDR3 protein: CAWSGSGTNQPQHF

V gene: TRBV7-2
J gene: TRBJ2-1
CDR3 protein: CASSPRLAVGFYNEQFF

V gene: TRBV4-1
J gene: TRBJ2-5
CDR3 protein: CASSQVPQETQYF

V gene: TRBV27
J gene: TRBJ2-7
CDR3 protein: CASSLSRVPVGLAEAYEQYF

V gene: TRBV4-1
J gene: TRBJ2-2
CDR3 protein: CASSRVAGELFF

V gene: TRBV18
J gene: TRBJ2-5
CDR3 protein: CASSSSLTGGQETQYF